This record looks at one T cell receptor (beta chain) sequence and its context. The target antigen is unknown. This sample stems from a study of cytomegalovirus exposure and HLA in healthy donors. The study, taken as a whole, reports: There were some public TCRs occurring in many donors, but most TCR sequences were rare. Accurate prediction of HLA-A and HLA-B alleles (for most subjects) was reportedly achieved from TCR beta sequences.

The CDR3 sequence is 15 residues long. The germline V gene encodes CDR1 MNHEY and CDR2 SMNVEV (reference sequence). The V gene end was trimmed by 8 bases and the J gene end by 3 bases; junction bases not matched to a gene: 13. The PCR had 60 Vbeta and 13 Jbeta primers. Sequenced by immunoSEQ multiplex PCR; TCRdb stores in-frame clones only, minus some. This listing includes about 46,000 clones. Each donor was healthy, and each was a bone marrow donor. This receptor was obtained from a woman aged 40 to 50 in good health and CMV-seronegative. The chain links TRBV27 to TRBJ2-7; 7 nucleotides align to TRBD2. The sample taken for sequencing was PBMCs. This CDR3 is CASRLLRDYRYEQYF. CDR3 nucleotides: TGTGCCAGCCGTCTTCTCCGGGACTACCGCTACGAGCAGTACTTC.